These 11 T cell receptor beta chains originate from one sample sequenced in a study of graft-versus-host responses after intestinal transplantation (dated by TCRdb to the early 2020s). Library method: the immunoSEQ multiplex PCR assay. Drawn from immuneACCESS, this table holds only the in-frame rearrangements with V and J called that TCRdb kept. Clones are partly lost; checked studies trace under half to an unresolved V gene and leave the rest unexplained. The sample profile shows roughly 56,000 clones; approximately 89% of them were found once. The ten largest make up roughly 2.7% of the sample. Sample: PBMCs, taken roughly 120 days after intestinal transplantation. The receptors come from a human patient who received an intestinal transplant, so some T cells may come from the graft donor.

This chain connects TRBV6-5 to TRBJ1-1; possible D gene TRBD1, 6 bases. The CDR3 loop spans 16 amino acids. V shed 0 bases and J shed 5 bases, with 16 bases lying between them. Germline loops: CDR1 MNHEY, CDR2 SVGAGI. The CDR3 spells CASSYSKAGAHTEAFF. The CDR3 bases are TGTGCCAGCAGTTACTCGAAAGCGGGGGCGCATACTGAAGCTTTCTTT.

This chain links TRBV27 with TRBJ2-3; 7 bases match TRBD1. The CDR3 is 16 residues long. Germline V gives CDR1 MNHEY, CDR2 SMNVEV (reference sequence). The J segment lost 3 bases and the V segment lost 5 bases, leaving 11 bases of the junction unmatched. The CDR3 protein is CASSPLRARGTDTQYF. The CDR3 DNA is TGTGCCAGCAGTCCATTGAGGGCCAGGGGGACAGATACGCAGTATTTT.

This chain links TRBV28 with TRBJ2-3, with D perhaps assigned TRBD1 or TRBD2 (5 bases each). Trimming took 4 bases from V and 1 from J, leaving 18 bases between them. The CDR3 is 17 amino acids. Germline assignment: CDR1 MDHEN and CDR2 SYDVKM. This CDR3 is CASSWGSMRDGTDTQYF. The CDR3 bases are TGTGCCAGCAGTTGGGGGTCAATGAGGGATGGCACAGATACGCAGTATTTT.

This clone was picked up one time. This chain links TRBV6-6 with TRBJ2-3; 10 bases line up with TRBD2. After removal of 7 bases from V and 2 bases from J, the junction contained 6 bases not matched to a gene. The CDR3 loop spans 15 amino acids. Germline V gene lookup returns CDR1 MNHNY and CDR2 SVGAGI (reference sequence). CDR3: CASKRTSGNTDTQYF. CDR3 in DNA: TGTGCCAGCAAGAGGACTAGCGGTAACACAGATACGCAGTATTTT.

The chain couples TRBV15 to TRBJ2-1; 9 bases match TRBD2. The V and J ends lost 3 bases and 3 bases, in that order; junction bases with no gene match: 9. CDR1 and CDR2 (germline): LNHNV, YYDKDF (reference sequence). This CDR3 has 17 amino acids. CDR3 residues: CATSRGGLADYYNEQFF. Written as DNA, the CDR3 is TGTGCCACCAGCAGGGGGGGACTAGCAGACTACTACAATGAGCAGTTCTTC.

The chain has TRBV27 and TRBJ1-2; TRBD1 aligns across 8 bases. CDR1 and CDR2 from the germline V gene are MNHEY and SMNVEV (reference sequence). V dropped 2 bases and J dropped 7; count of bases not matched to a gene: 6. This CDR3 has 14 residues. The CDR3 DNA reads TGTGCCAGCAGTTTAGACAGGGGCTTTGGTGGCTACACCTTC. It codes for CASSLDRGFGGYTF.

The genes are TRBV6-5 and TRBJ2-7; 7 bases are a match to TRBD2. V shed 8 bases, J shed 4 bases, and the junction held 14 bases outside the gene matches. CDR1 and CDR2 from the germline V gene are MNHEY and SVGAGI. This CDR3 contains 15 residues. CDR3 region: CASAKFSSGGYEQYF. DNA of the CDR3: TGTGCCAGCGCGAAATTTTCTAGCGGTGGATACGAGCAGTACTTC.

The sample holds one count of this clone. The chain uses TRBV4-2 and TRBJ2-3, with TRBD2 matching 13 bases. V trimming: 1 base; J trimming: 0 bases; junction bases outside the gene matches: 10. Germline V gene sequence: CDR1 LGHNA, CDR2 YNFKEQ. The CDR3 extends over 20 amino acids. The CDR3 nucleotides are TGTGCCAGCAGCCAAGGTCACCCCGGGACTAGCGGGGCAAGCACAGATACGCAGTATTTT. Translated: CASSQGHPGTSGASTDTQYF.

V and J are TRBV5-1 and TRBJ2-2; a possible D gene is TRBD1 (6 bases). The germline gives CDR1 SGHRS, CDR2 YFSETQ. The length of the CDR3 is 14 residues. V was clipped by 3 bases and J by 1 base, with 7 bases between them. The CDR3: CASSSQGNTGELFF. CDR3 nucleotides: TGCGCCAGCAGCTCACAGGGGAACACCGGGGAGCTGTTTTTT.

V gene TRBV7-9 combines with J gene TRBJ2-7; 11 bases are shared with TRBD1. The J segment lost 2 bases and the V segment lost 0 bases, leaving 3 bases of the junction unmatched. Per germline, CDR1 SEHNR and CDR2 FQNEAQ (reference sequence). The CDR3 is 16 amino acids. The CDR3 region is CASSLARGQGAYEQYF. The CDR3 bases are TGTGCCAGCAGCTTAGCGCGGGGACAGGGGGCCTACGAGCAGTACTTC.

The table lists this clone with a few counts. The chain is built from TRBV5-1 and TRBJ1-5, with 8 nucleotides matching TRBD1. The trim removed 4 bases at V and 4 bases at J, leaving 7 bases unmatched. CDR3 length equals 15 residues. Germline values: CDR1 SGHRS, CDR2 YFSETQ. The DNA for the CDR3 is TGCGCCAGCAGCCCCCAGGGGGCCGGGAATCAGCCCCAGCATTTT. Translation: CASSPQGAGNQPQHF.